This T cell receptor beta chain appears in the sequencing data of a study of response to subunit inactivated influenza vaccine. Findings and limits, study-wide: Each seasonal influenza vaccination recruits few new T cells, the authors suggested.

V was pared by 4 bases and J by 2 bases, with 15 bases between. Germline V CDR1 and CDR2: SGHDN, FVKESK. The CDR3 runs 16 residues. Turning to this clonotype: Its antigen remains unidentified.

MiXCR, applied by TCRdb to the RT-PCR reads, yields one record per CDR3 protein. The profile shows about 830,000 distinct CDR3 sequences, approximately 18% of them singletons. This sequence was found in a man aged 45-65 years who received an inactivated influenza vaccine. The chain links TRBV14 to TRBJ2-1, with D unresolved. The specimen was PBMCs from blood, collected about 5 days after vaccination. CDR3 coding DNA: TGTGCCAGCAGCCCGCATCTGGGCCTTACCTACAATGAGCAGTTCTTC. The encoded protein is CASSPHLGLTYNEQFF.